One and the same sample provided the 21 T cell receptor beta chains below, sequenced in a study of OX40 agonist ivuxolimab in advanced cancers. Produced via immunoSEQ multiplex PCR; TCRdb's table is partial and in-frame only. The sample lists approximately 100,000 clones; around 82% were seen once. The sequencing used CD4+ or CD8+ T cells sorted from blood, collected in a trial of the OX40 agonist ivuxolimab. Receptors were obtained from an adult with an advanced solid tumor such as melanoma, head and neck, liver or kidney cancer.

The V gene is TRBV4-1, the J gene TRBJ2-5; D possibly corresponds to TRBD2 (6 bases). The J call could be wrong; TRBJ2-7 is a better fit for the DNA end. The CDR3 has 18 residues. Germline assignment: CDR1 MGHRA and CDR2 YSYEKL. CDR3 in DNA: TGCGCCAGCAGCCAGGGCCCCGCCTACGGGACTGGCACCTACGAGCAGTACTTC. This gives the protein CASSQGPAYGTGTYEQYF.

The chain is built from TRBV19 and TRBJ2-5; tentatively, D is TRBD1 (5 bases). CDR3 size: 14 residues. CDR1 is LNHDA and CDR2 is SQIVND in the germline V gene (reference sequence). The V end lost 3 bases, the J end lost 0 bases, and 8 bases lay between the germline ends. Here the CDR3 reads CASSISRDQETQYF. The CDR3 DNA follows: TGTGCCAGTAGTATTTCCAGGGACCAAGAGACCCAGTACTTC.

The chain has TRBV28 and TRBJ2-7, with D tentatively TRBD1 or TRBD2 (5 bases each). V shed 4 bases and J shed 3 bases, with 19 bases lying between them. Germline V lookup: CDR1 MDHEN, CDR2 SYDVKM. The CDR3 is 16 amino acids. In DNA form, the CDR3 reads TGTGCCAGCAGTTCGACCTTTTCGGGGCAGAACTACGAGCAGTACTTC. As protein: CASSSTFSGQNYEQYF.

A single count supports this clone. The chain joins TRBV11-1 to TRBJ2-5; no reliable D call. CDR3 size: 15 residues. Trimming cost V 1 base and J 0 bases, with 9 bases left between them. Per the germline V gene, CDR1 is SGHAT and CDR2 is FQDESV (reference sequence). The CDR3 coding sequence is TGTGCCAGCAGCTTAGAGGCCGGCTACCAAGAGACCCAGTACTTC. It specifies CASSLEAGYQETQYF. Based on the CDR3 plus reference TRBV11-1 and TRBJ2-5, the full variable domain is EAEVAQSPRYKITEKSQAVAFWCDPISGHATLYWYRQILGQGPELLVQFQDESVVDDSQLPKDRFSAERLKGVDSTLKIQPAELGDSAMYLCASSLEAGYQETQYFGPGTRLLVL.

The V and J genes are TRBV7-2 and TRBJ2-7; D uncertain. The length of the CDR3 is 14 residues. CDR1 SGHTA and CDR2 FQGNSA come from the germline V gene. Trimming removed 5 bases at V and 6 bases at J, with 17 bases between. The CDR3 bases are TGTGCCAGCAGCCGCTTTGCCTCCAATTCCGAGCAGTACTTC. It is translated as CASSRFASNSEQYF.

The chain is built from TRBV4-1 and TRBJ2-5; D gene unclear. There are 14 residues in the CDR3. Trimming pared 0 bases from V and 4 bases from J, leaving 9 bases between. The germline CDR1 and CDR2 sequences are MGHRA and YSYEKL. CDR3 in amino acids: CASSQDRPGETQYF. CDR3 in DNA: TGCGCCAGCAGCCAAGATCGGCCAGGAGAGACCCAGTACTTC.

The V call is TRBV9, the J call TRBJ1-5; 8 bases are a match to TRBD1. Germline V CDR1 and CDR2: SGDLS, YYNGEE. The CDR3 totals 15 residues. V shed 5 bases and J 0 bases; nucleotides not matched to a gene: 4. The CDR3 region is CASSATGDSNQPQHF. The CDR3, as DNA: TGTGCCAGCAGTGCGACAGGGGATAGCAATCAGCCCCAGCATTTT.

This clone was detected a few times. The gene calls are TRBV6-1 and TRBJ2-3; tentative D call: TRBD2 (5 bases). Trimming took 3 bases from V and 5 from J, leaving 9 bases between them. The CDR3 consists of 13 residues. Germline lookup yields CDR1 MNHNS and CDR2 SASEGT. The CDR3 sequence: CASSEDFRDTQYF. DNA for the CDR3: TGTGCCAGCAGTGAGGACTTTCGAGATACGCAGTATTTT.

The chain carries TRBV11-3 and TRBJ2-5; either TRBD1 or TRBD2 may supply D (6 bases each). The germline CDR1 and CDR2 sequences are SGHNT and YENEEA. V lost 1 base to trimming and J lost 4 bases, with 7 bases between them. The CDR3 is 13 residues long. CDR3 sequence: CASSLGGAETQYF. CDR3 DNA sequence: TGTGCCAGCAGCTTAGGGGGGGCAGAGACCCAGTACTTC.

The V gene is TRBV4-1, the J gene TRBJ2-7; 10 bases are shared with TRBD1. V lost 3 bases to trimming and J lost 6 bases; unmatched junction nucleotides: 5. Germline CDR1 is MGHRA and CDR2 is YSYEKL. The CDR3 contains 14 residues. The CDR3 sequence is CASSQAGTGAEQYF. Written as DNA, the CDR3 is TGCGCCAGCAGCCAGGCCGGGACAGGGGCCGAGCAGTACTTC.

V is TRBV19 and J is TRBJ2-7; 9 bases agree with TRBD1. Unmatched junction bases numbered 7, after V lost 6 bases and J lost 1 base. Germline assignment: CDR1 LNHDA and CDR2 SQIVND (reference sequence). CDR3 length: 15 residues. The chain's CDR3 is CASRFSGTGSYEQYF. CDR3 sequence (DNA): TGTGCCAGTAGATTTTCCGGGACAGGGTCCTACGAGCAGTACTTC. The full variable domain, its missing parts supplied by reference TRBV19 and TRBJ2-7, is DGGITQSPKYLFRKEGQNVTLSCEQNLNHDAMYWYRQDPGQGLRLIYYSQIVNDFQKGDIAEGYSVSREKKESFPLTVTSAQKNPTAFYLCASRFSGTGSYEQYFGPGTRLTVT.

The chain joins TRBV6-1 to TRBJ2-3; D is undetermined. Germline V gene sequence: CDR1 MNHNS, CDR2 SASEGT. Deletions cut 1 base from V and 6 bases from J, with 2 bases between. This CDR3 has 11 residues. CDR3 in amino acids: CASSEGDTQYF. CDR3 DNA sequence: TGTGCCAGCAGTGAAGGGGATACGCAGTATTTT.

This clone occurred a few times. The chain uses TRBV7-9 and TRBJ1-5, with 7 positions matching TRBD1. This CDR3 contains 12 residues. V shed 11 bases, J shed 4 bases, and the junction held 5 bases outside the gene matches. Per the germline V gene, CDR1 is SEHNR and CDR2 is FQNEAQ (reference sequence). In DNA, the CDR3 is TGTGCCTCCGGGACAGAAAATCAGCCCCAGCATTTT. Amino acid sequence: CASGTENQPQHF.

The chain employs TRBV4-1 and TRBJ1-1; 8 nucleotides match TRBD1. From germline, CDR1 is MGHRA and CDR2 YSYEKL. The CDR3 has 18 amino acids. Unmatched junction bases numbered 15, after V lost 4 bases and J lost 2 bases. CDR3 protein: CASSLRIGQGKYNTEAFF. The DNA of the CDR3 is TGCGCCAGCAGCCTAAGAATAGGACAGGGAAAATACAACACTGAAGCTTTCTTT.

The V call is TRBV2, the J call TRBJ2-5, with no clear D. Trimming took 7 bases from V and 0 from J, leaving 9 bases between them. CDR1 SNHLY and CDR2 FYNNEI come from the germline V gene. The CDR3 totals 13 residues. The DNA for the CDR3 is TGTGCCAGCAAGGACGGCAACCAAGAGACCCAGTACTTC. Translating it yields CASKDGNQETQYF. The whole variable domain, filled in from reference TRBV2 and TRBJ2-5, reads EPEVTQTPSHQVTQMGQEVILRCVPISNHLYFYWYRQILGQKVEFLVSFYNNEISEKSEIFDDQFSVERPDGSNFTLKIRSTKLEDSAMYFCASKDGNQETQYFGPGTRLLVL.

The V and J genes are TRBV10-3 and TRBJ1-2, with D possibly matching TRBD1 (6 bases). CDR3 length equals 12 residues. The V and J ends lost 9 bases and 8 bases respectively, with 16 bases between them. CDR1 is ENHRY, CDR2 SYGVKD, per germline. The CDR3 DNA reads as TGTGCCATACAGGGTGCTCGCTCAGGCTACACCTTC. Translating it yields CAIQGARSGYTF.

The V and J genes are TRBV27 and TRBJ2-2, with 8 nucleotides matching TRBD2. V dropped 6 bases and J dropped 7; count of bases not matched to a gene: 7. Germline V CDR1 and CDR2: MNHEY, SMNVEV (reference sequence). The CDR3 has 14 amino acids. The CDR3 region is CASRISGISGELFF. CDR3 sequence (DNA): TGTGCCAGCAGAATTAGCGGGATCAGCGGGGAGCTGTTTTTT.

In DNA, the CDR3 is TGTGCCAGCAAGGAGCGGGAGATCTACGAGCAGTACTTC. Translated: CASKEREIYEQYF. The genes are TRBV6-1 and TRBJ2-7, with 8 bases identical to TRBD2. In germline, CDR1 is MNHNS, CDR2 SASEGT. The length of the CDR3 is 13 residues. The V segment lost 7 bases and the J segment 3 bases; nucleotides outside the gene matches: 5.

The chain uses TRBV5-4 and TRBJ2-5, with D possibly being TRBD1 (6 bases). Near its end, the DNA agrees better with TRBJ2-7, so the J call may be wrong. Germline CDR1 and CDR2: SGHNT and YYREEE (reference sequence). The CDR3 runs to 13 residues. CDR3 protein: CASTLQGGNEQYF. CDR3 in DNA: TGTGCCAGCACCCTCCAAGGGGGTAACGAGCAGTACTTC.

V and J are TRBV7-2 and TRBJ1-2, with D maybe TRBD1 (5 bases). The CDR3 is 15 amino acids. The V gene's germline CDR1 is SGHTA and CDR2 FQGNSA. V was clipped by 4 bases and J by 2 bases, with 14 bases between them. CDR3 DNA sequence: TGTGCCAGCAGCTCCTTCTCCGGGGCCAACTATGGCTACACCTTC. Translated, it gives CASSSFSGANYGYTF. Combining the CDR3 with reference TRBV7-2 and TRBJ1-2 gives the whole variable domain GAGVSQSPSNKVTEKGKDVELRCDPISGHTALYWYRQSLGQGLEFLIYFQGNSAPDKSGLPSDRFSAERTGGSVSTLTIQRTQQEDSAVYLCASSSFSGANYGYTFGSGTRLTVV.

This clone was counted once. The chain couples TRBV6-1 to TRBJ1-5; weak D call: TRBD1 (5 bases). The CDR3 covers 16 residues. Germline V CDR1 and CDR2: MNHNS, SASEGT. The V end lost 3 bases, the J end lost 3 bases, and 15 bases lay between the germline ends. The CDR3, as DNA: TGTGCCAGCAGTGAGGGGCGGTCCTCTCCCAATCAGCCCCAGCATTTT. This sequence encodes CASSEGRSSPNQPQHF.